This note documents a single TCR beta chain sequence. Antigen unknown. These data belong to a study of cytomegalovirus exposure and HLA in healthy donors. Study-wide results and limits: Sequencing artifact likely explains a cluster of highly shared sequence variants. In vitro work confirmed that a few CMV-associated chains recognize CMV antigens.

Germline CDR1 is KGHSH and CDR2 is LQKENI. The V gene lost 5 bases and the J gene lost 2 bases, with 3 bases spanning the gap. This CDR3 has 11 amino acids. 13 Jbeta primers and 60 Vbeta primers were used for the PCR. Per the original methods: The authors later counted roughly 87 million unique TCR beta chains, 8.5 million to 13 million of them shared. The repertoire was sequenced with immunoSEQ multiplex PCR; TCRdb's copy has only in-frame clones and lacks some. D and trimming were read from the DNA, whereas the V and J calls and clone size are those reported in that table. The sample yields around 99,000 clones, about 60% seen once.

The V call is TRBV18, the J call TRBJ2-5; no clear D. The specimen was PBMCs. The receptor was isolated from a woman aged 30 to 39 in good health and CMV-seronegative. CDR3 in DNA: TGTGCCAGCTCATATCAAGAGACCCAGTACTTC. This sequence encodes CASSYQETQYF.